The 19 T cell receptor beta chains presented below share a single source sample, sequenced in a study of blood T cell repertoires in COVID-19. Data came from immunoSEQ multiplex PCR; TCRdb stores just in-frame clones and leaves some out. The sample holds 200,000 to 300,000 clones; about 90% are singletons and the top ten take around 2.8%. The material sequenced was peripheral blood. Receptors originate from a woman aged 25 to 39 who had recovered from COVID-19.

CDR3: CASSQPRAGQYF. The CDR3 DNA reads TGTGCCAGCAGCCAACCCCGGGCGGGGCAGTATTTT. V gene TRBV3-1 (or the pseudogene TRBV3-2) combines with J gene TRBJ2-3, with D possibly matching TRBD2 (5 bases). CDR3 length equals 12 residues. V was shortened by 2 bases and J by 11 bases, with 11 bases between the two germline ends. Germline values: CDR1 LGHDT, CDR2 YNNKEL (reference sequence).

The CDR3 sequence is CATSDGHRGTTDTQYF. For the CDR3, the DNA is TGTGCCACCAGTGATGGTCACAGGGGGACCACAGATACGCAGTATTTT. The chain has TRBV24-1 and TRBJ2-3; 8 nucleotides align to TRBD1. V trimming: 3 bases; J trimming: 2 bases; junction bases outside the gene matches: 6. Per germline, CDR1 KGHDR and CDR2 SFDVKD. The CDR3 totals 16 residues.

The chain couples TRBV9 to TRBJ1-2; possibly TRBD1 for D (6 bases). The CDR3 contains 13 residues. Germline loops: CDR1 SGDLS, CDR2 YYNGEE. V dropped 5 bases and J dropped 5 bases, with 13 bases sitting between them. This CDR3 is CASRGAEEYGYTF. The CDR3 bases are TGTGCCAGCAGGGGGGCAGAAGAATATGGCTACACCTTC.

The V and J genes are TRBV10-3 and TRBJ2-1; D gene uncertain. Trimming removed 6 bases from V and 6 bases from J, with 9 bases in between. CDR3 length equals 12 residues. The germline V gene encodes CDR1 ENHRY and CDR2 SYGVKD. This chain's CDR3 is CAIRDTSNEQFF. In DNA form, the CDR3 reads TGTGCCATCAGAGATACATCCAATGAGCAGTTCTTC.

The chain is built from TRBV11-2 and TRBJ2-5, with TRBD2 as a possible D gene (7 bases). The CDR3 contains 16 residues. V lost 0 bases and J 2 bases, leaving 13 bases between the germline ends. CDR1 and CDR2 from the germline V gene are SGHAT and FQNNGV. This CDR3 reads CASSLEAGANQETQYF. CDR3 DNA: TGTGCCAGCAGCTTAGAGGCGGGGGCGAATCAAGAGACCCAGTACTTC.

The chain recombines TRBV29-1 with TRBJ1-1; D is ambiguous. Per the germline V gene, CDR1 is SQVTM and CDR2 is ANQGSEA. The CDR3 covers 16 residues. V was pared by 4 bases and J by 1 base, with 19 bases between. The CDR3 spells CSVGRDSLTGNTEAFF. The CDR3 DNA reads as TGCAGCGTTGGCCGGGATTCCCTGACTGGGAACACTGAAGCTTTCTTT. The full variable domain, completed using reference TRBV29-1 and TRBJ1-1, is SAVISQKPSRDICQRGTSLTIQCQVDSQVTMMFWYRQQPGQSLTLIATANQGSEATYESGFVIDKFPISRPNLTFSTLTVSNMSPEDSSIYLCSVGRDSLTGNTEAFFGQGTRLTVV.

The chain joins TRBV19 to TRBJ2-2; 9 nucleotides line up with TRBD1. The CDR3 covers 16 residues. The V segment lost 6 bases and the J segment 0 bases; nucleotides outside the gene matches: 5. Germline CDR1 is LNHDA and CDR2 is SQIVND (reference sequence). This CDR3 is CASRWGQGANTGELFF. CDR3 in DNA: TGTGCCAGTAGGTGGGGACAGGGCGCGAACACCGGGGAGCTGTTTTTT.

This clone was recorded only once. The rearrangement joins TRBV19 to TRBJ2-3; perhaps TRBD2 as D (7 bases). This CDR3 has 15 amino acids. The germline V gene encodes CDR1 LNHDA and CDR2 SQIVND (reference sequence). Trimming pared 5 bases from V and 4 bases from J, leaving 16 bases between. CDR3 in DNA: TGTGCCAGTAGTTCCGCGGGGGCGATCGCAGATACGCAGTATTTT. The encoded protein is CASSSAGAIADTQYF.

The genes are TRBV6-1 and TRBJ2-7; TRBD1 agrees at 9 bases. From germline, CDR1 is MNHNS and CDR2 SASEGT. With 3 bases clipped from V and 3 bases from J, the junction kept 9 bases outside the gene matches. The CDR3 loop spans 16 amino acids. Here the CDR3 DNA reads TGTGCCAGCAGTGACTTTACCGGGACAGGGAACTACGAGCAGTACTTC. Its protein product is CASSDFTGTGNYEQYF.

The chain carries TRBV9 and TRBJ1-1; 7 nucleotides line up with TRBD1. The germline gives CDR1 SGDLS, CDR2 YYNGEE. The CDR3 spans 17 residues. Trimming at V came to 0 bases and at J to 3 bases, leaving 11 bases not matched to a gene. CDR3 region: CASSVDLSGGIDTEAFF. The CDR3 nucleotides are TGTGCCAGCAGCGTAGACCTCTCAGGGGGTATAGACACTGAAGCTTTCTTT.

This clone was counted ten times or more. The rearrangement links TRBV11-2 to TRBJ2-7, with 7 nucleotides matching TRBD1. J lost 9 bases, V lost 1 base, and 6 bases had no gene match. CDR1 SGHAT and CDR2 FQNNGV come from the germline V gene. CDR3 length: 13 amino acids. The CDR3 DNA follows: TGTGCCAGCAGCTTAGGACAGGGCGCTGGGCAGTACTTC. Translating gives CASSLGQGAGQYF.

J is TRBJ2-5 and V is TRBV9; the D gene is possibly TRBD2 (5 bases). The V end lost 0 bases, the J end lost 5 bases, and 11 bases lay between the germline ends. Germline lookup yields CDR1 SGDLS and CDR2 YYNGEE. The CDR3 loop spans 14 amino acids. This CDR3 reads CASSVEPSTETQYF. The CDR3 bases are TGTGCCAGCAGCGTAGAGCCTAGCACTGAGACCCAGTACTTC.

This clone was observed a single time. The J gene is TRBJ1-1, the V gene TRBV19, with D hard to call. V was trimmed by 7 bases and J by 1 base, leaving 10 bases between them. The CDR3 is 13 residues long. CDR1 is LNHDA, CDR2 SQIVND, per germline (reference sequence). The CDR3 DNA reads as TGTGCCAGTAAAGGTGGGCGGAACACTGAAGCTTTCTTT. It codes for CASKGGRNTEAFF. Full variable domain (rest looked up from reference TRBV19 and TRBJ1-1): DGGITQSPKYLFRKEGQNVTLSCEQNLNHDAMYWYRQDPGQGLRLIYYSQIVNDFQKGDIAEGYSVSREKKESFPLTVTSAQKNPTAFYLCASKGGRNTEAFFGQGTRLTVV.

CDR3 sequence: CASSRHSGGIRTGTGELFF. For the CDR3, the DNA is TGTGCCAGCAGTCGACATAGCGGGGGGATCCGAACTGGCACCGGGGAGCTGTTTTTT. The chain uses TRBV11-2 and TRBJ2-2; the match to TRBD2 covers 10 bases. V shed 6 bases, J shed 4 bases, and the junction held 17 bases outside the gene matches. The CDR3 has 19 residues. CDR1 SGHAT and CDR2 FQNNGV come from the germline V gene.

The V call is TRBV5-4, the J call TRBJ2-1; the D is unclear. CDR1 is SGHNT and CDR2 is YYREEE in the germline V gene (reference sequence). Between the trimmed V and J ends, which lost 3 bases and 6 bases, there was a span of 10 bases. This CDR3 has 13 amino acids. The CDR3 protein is CASSSRGFNEQFF. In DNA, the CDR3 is TGTGCCAGCAGCTCGCGAGGTTTCAATGAGCAGTTCTTC.

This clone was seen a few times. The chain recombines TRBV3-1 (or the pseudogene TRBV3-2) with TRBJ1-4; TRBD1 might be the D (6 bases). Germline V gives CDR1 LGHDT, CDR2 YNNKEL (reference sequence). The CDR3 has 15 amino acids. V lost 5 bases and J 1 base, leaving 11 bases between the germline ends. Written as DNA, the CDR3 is TGTGCCAGCAGCTCGCAGGGGAAAACTAATGAAAAACTGTTTTTT. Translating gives CASSSQGKTNEKLFF.

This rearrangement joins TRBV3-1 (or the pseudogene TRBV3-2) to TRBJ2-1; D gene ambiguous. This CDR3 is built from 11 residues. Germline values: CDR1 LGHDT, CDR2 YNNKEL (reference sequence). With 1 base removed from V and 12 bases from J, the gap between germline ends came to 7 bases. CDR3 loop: CASSQGRWQFF. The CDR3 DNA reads TGTGCCAGCAGCCAAGGTCGTTGGCAGTTCTTC.

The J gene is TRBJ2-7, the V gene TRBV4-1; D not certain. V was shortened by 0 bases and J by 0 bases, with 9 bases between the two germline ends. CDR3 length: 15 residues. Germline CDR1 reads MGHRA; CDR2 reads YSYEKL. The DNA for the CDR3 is TGCGCCAGCAGCCAAGAGCACAGAGCCTCCTACGAGCAGTACTTC. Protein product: CASSQEHRASYEQYF.

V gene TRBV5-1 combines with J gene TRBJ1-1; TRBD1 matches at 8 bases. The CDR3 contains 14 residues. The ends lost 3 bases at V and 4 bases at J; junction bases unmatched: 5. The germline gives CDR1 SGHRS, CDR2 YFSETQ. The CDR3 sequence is CASSSTGVGTEAFF. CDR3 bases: TGCGCCAGCAGCTCGACAGGGGTTGGCACTGAAGCTTTCTTT. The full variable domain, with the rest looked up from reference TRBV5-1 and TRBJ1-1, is KAGVTQTPRYLIKTRGQQVTLSCSPISGHRSVSWYQQTPGQGLQFLFEYFSETQRNKGNFPGRFSGRQFSNSRSEMNVSTLELGDSALYLCASSSTGVGTEAFFGQGTRLTVV.